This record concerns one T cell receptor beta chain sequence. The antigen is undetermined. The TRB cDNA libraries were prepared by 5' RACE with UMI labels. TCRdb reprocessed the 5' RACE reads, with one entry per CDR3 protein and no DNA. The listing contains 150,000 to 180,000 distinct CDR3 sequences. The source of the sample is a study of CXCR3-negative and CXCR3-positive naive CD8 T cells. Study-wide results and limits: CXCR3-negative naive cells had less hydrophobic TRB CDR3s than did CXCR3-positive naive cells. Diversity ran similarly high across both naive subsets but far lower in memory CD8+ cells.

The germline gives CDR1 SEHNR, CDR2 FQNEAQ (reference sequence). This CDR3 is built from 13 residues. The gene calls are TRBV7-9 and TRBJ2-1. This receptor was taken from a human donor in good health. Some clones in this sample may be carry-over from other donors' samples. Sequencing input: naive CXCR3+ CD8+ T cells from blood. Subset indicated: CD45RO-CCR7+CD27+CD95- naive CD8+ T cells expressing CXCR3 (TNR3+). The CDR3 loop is CASSFTSYNEQFF.